This T cell receptor (beta chain) was sequenced for a study of response to subunit inactivated influenza vaccine. Study outcomes and limitations: The authors suggested that every seasonal influenza vaccination recruits few new T cells.

Germline CDR1 is LGHNA and CDR2 is YSLEER. Deletions cut 0 bases from V and 7 bases from J, with 8 bases between. The CDR3 runs to 13 residues. Concerning this clonotype itself: Its antigen is unknown.

MiXCR was run by TCRdb on the RT-PCR reads, yielding one entry per CDR3 protein. The sample yields under 850,000 distinct CDR3 sequences, roughly 20% seen once. Specimen: PBMCs from blood, collected 5 days after vaccination. The source is a man between 50 and 59 years old who received an inactivated influenza vaccine. The rearrangement joins TRBV4-3 to TRBJ2-3; D may be TRBD1 (6 bases). DNA for the CDR3: TGCGCCAGCAGCCAAGAACAGGGAAATACGCAGTATTTT. As protein: CASSQEQGNTQYF.